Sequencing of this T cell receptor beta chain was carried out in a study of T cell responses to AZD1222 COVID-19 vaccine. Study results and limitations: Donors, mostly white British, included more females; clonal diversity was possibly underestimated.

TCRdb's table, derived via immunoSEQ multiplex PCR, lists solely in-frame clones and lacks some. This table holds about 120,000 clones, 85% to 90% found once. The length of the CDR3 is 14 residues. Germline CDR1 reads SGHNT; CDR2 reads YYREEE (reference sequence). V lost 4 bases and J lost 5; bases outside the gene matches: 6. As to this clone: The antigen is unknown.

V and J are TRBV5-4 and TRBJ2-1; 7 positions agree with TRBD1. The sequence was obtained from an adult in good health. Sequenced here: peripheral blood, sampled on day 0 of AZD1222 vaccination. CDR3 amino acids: CASSIYRGHNEQFF. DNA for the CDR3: TGTGCCAGCAGCATCTACAGGGGACACAATGAGCAGTTCTTC.